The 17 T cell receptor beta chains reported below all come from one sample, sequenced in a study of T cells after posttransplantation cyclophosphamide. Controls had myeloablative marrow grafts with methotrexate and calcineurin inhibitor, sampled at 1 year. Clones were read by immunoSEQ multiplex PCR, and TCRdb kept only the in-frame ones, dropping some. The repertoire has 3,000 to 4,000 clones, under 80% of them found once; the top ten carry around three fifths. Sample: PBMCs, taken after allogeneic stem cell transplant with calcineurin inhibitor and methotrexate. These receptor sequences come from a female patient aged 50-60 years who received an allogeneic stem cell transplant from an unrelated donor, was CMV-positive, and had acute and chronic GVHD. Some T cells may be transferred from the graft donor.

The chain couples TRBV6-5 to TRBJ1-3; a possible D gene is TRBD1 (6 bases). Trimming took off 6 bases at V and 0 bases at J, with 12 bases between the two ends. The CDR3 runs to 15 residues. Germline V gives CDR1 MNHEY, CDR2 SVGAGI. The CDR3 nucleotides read TGTGCCAGCAGCCCACGGACAGCCTCTGGAAACACCATATATTTT. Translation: CASSPRTASGNTIYF.

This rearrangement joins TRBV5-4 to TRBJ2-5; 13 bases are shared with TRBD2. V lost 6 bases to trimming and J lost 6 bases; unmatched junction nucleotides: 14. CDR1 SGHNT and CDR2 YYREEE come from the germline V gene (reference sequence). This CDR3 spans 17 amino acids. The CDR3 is CASTIRLAGGVGKTQYF. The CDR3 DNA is TGTGCCAGCACCATCAGACTAGCGGGGGGCGTCGGAAAGACCCAGTACTTC. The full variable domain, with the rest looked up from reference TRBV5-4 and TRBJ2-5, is ETGVTQSPTHLIKTRGQQVTLRCSSQSGHNTVSWYQQALGQGPQFIFQYYREEENGRGNFPPRFSGLQFPNYSSELNVNALELDDSALYLCASTIRLAGGVGKTQYFGPGTRLLVL.

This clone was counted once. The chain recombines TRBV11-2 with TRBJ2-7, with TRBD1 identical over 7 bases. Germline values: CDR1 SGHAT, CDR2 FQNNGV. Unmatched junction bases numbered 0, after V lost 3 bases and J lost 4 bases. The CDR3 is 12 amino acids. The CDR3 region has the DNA TGTGCCAGCAGCTTGACAGGGTACGAGCAGTACTTC. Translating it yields CASSLTGYEQYF.

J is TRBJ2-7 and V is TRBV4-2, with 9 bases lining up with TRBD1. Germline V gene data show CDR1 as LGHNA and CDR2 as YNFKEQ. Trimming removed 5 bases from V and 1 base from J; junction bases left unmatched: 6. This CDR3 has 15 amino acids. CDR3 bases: TGTGCCAGCAGCTTAGGGGGACAGGGATCCTACGAGCAGTACTTC. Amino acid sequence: CASSLGGQGSYEQYF.

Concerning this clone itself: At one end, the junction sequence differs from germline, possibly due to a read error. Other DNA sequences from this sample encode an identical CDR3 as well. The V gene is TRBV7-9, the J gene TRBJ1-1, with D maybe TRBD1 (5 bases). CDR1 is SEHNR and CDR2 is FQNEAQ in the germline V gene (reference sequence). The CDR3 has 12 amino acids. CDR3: CGGGRGDAEAFF. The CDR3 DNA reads TGTGGCGGCGGGCGGGGGGACGCTGAAGCCTTCTTT.

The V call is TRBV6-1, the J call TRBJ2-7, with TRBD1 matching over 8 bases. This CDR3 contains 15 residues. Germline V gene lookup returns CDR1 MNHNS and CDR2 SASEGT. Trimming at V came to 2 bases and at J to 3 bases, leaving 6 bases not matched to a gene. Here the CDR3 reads CASSERGQVGYEQYF. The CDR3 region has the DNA TGTGCCAGCAGTGAAAGGGGACAGGTGGGCTACGAGCAGTACTTC.

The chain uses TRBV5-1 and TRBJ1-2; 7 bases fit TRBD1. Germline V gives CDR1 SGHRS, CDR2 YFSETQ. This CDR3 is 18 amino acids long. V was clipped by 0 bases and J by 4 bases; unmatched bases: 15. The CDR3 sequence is CASSLEGALVSISYGYTF. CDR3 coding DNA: TGCGCCAGCAGCTTGGAGGGGGCCTTAGTGTCAATATCCTATGGCTACACCTTC.

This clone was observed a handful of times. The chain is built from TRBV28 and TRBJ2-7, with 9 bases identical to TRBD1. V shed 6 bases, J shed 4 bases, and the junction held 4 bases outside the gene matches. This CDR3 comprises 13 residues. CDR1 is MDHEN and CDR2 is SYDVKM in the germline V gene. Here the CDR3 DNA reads TGTGCCAGCAGCGTCGGGACAGGGTACGAGCAGTACTTC. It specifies CASSVGTGYEQYF.

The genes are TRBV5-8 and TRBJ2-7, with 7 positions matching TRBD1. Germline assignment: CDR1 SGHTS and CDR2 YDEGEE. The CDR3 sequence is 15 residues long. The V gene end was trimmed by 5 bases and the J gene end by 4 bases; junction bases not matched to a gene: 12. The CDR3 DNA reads TGTGCCAGCAGTAAAGACAGGGCGGACATATACGAGCAGTACTTC. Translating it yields CASSKDRADIYEQYF.

This chain's CDR3 is CASSVGQWSTDTQYF. CDR3 DNA: TGTGCCAGCAGTGTGGGACAGTGGTCAACAGATACGCAGTATTTT. This chain connects TRBV27 to TRBJ2-3, with 7 bases that match TRBD1. Germline CDR1 MNHEY, CDR2 SMNVEV (reference sequence). V trimming: 5 bases; J trimming: 3 bases; junction bases outside the gene matches: 8. The CDR3 runs 15 residues.

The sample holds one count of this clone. The CDR3 nucleotides read TGCGCCACCAAACAAACAGGGAACACTGAAGCTTTCTTT. Its protein is CATKQTGNTEAFF. The rearrangement links TRBV5-1 to TRBJ1-1; D perhaps matches TRBD1 (5 bases). The germline CDR1 and CDR2 sequences are SGHRS and YFSETQ. The CDR3 is 13 amino acids. Trimming removed 9 bases at V and 1 base at J, with 13 bases between.

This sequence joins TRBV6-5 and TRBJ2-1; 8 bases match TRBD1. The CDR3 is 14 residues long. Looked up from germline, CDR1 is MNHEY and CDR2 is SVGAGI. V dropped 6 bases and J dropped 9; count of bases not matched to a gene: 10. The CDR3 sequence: CASSPTGVLGEQFF. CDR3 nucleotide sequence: TGTGCCAGCAGCCCGACAGGGGTCCTGGGTGAGCAGTTCTTC.

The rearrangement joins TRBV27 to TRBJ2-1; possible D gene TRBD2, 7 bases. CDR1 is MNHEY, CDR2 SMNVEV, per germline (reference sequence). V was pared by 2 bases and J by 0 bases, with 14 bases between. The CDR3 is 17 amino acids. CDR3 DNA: TGTGCCAGCAGTTTAAAGGGGGGGGTGAGCTCCTACAATGAGCAGTTCTTC. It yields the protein CASSLKGGVSSYNEQFF.

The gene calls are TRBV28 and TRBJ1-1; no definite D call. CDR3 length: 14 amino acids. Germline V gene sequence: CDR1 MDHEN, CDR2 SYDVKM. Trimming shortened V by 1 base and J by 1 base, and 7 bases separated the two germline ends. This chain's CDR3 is CASSLLEANTEAFF. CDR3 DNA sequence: TGTGCCAGCAGTTTATTGGAGGCGAACACTGAAGCTTTCTTT.

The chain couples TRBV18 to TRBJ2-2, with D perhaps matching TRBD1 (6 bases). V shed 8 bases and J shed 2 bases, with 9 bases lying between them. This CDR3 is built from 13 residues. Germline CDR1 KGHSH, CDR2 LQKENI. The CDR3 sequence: CASTDRNTGELFF. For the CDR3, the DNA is TGTGCCAGCACGGACAGAAACACCGGGGAGCTGTTTTTT.

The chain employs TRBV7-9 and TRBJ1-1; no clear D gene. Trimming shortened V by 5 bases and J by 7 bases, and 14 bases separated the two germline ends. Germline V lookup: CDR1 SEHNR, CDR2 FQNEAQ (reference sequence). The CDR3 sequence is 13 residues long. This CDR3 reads CASSPNPGSEAFF. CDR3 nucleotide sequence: TGTGCCAGCAGCCCGAACCCCGGGAGTGAAGCTTTCTTT.

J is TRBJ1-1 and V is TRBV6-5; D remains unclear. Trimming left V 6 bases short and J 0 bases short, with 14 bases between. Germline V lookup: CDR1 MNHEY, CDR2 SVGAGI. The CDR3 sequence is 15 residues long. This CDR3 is CASSWTDFMNTEAFF. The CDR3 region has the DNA TGTGCCAGCAGCTGGACGGACTTCATGAACACTGAAGCTTTCTTT.